Shown below are 30 T cell receptor beta chains from a single sample sequenced in a study of T cell responses to AZD1222 COVID-19 vaccine. TCRdb keeps only in-frame clones here, not all; method: immunoSEQ multiplex PCR. Of some 180,000 clones detected, approximately 88% appear once; the ten largest clones hold over 1%. Sequencing used peripheral blood, obtained 28 days after the second AZD1222 dose. Every receptor here comes from an adult who received the AZD1222 COVID-19 vaccine.

This chain uses TRBV4-2 with TRBJ2-1; D unclear. The germline V and J ends were trimmed by 1 base and 6 bases, with 10 bases remaining between them. The CDR3 length is 14 residues. Germline CDR1 and CDR2: LGHNA and YNFKEQ. The DNA for the CDR3 is TGTGCCAGCAGCCAAGGAATACAGTTCAATGAGCAGTTCTTC. Translation gives CASSQGIQFNEQFF.

CDR3 nucleotide sequence: TGTGCCAGCAGCCGACAGGGGAGCACAGATACGCAGTATTTT. This translates into CASSRQGSTDTQYF. The chain is built from TRBV6-2 or TRBV6-3 and TRBJ2-3; 8 nucleotides match TRBD1. J lost 0 bases, V lost 6 bases, and 2 bases had no gene match. Germline V gene lookup returns CDR1 MNHEY and CDR2 SVGEGT. The CDR3 extends over 14 amino acids.

This clone has only one observation. The V gene is TRBV27, the J gene TRBJ1-2; 12 bases are a match to TRBD1. Germline trimming cut 5 bases from V and 7 bases from J; bases unmatched to any gene: 11. CDR1 is MNHEY and CDR2 is SMNVEV in the germline V gene (reference sequence). There are 16 residues in the CDR3. CDR3 nucleotide sequence: TGTGCCAGCAGTCCCCTCAGGGGACAGGGGGCCTCTGGCTACACCTTC. Encoded protein: CASSPLRGQGASGYTF.

J is TRBJ2-7 and V is TRBV11-2; a possible D gene is TRBD1 (6 bases). V gave up 5 bases and J gave up 0 bases, with 11 bases separating them. The CDR3 is 14 residues long. Germline values: CDR1 SGHAT, CDR2 FQNNGV. DNA of the CDR3: TGTGCCAGCAGCCTTCACAGGGACTCCTACGAGCAGTACTTC. This translates into CASSLHRDSYEQYF.

This clone appeared once. This chain connects TRBV6-1 to TRBJ1-1; D might be TRBD1 (6 bases). CDR1 and CDR2 (germline): MNHNS, SASEGT. The CDR3 runs to 14 residues. Trimming pared 1 base from V and 6 bases from J, leaving 12 bases between. The CDR3 sequence: CASSEVGGGAEAFF. The CDR3 DNA reads as TGTGCCAGCAGTGAAGTCGGGGGCGGCGCTGAAGCTTTCTTT.

The chain uses TRBV5-6 and TRBJ1-3; unclear D gene. CDR3 length: 14 residues. Germline V lookup: CDR1 SGHDT, CDR2 YYEEEE. Trimming shortened V by 1 base and J by 4 bases, and 9 bases separated the two germline ends. The CDR3 loop is CASSLQTAGNTIYF. CDR3 nucleotide sequence: TGTGCCAGCAGCTTGCAGACTGCCGGAAACACCATATATTTT.

This clone was detected only once. The rearrangement uses TRBV4-3 and TRBJ2-2; 12 bases agree with TRBD2. The CDR3 contains 18 residues. Unmatched junction bases numbered 8, after V lost 2 bases and J lost 4 bases. CDR1 LGHNA and CDR2 YSLEER come from the germline V gene. CDR3 protein: CASSQTALAGGRTGELFF. The CDR3 region has the DNA TGCGCCAGCAGCCAAACCGCTCTAGCGGGGGGGCGCACCGGGGAGCTGTTTTTT.

The chain combines TRBV20-1 with TRBJ1-2; 9 nucleotides line up with TRBD1. With 3 bases clipped from V and 4 bases from J, the junction kept 3 bases outside the gene matches. Germline V gives CDR1 DFQATT, CDR2 SNEGSKA (reference sequence). This CDR3 comprises 13 residues. In nucleotides, the CDR3 is TGCAGTGCTAGTGGACAGGGGACCTATGGCTACACCTTC. It encodes CSASGQGTYGYTF.

V gene TRBV4-1 combines with J gene TRBJ1-5; D is uncertain. Looked up from germline, CDR1 is MGHRA and CDR2 is YSYEKL. The CDR3 sequence is 15 residues long. V was pared by 0 bases and J by 9 bases, with 15 bases between. The chain's CDR3 is CASSQDWEGSRPQHF. The CDR3 DNA is TGCGCCAGCAGCCAAGATTGGGAAGGCTCCAGGCCCCAGCATTTT.

The J gene is TRBJ1-6, the V gene TRBV5-1; no clear D. Germline CDR1 is SGHRS and CDR2 is YFSETQ. Trimming stripped 1 base from V and 10 bases from J, with 12 bases between. The length of the CDR3 is 14 residues. CDR3 sequence reads: CASSLRPDPSPLHF. Here the CDR3 DNA reads TGCGCCAGCAGCTTGCGACCAGATCCCTCACCCCTCCACTTT.

V is TRBV6-2 or TRBV6-3 and J is TRBJ1-1, with TRBD1 as a possible D gene (5 bases). V was shortened by 2 bases and J by 11 bases, with 18 bases between the two germline ends. This CDR3 is built from 14 residues. CDR1 is MNHEY, CDR2 SVGEGT, per germline. This CDR3 reads CASSYHTTGTPAFF. DNA of the CDR3: TGTGCCAGCAGTTACCACACCACCGGGACTCCCGCTTTCTTT.

The chain links TRBV7-2 to TRBJ1-3; D might be TRBD1 (6 bases). Germline CDR1 is SGHTA and CDR2 is FQGNSA. V gave up 2 bases and J gave up 3 bases, with 11 bases separating them. This CDR3 is 15 amino acids long. CDR3 loop: CASSLLSGVGNTIYF. In DNA form, the CDR3 reads TGTGCCAGCAGCTTATTGTCAGGGGTTGGAAACACCATATATTTT.

This sequence joins TRBV28 and TRBJ2-5; TRBD2 agrees at 9 bases. The CDR3 extends over 18 amino acids. V lost 5 bases and J lost 1; bases outside the gene matches: 14. From germline, CDR1 is MDHEN and CDR2 SYDVKM. CDR3: CASSTIGEAGGFQETQYF. DNA of the CDR3: TGTGCCAGCAGTACTATCGGGGAAGCGGGGGGATTCCAAGAGACCCAGTACTTC.

This clone was detected once. The V and J genes are TRBV11-2 and TRBJ1-1, with 7 bases aligning to TRBD1. J lost 7 bases, V lost 3 bases, and 8 bases had no gene match. The V gene's germline CDR1 is SGHAT and CDR2 FQNNGV. The CDR3 runs to 14 residues. CDR3 amino acids: CASSLLVWDSEAFF. In DNA, the CDR3 is TGTGCCAGCAGCTTGTTAGTCTGGGACAGTGAAGCTTTCTTT.

The rearrangement joins TRBV19 to TRBJ2-2; D remains unclear. V was pared by 4 bases and J by 2 bases, with 17 bases between. Germline values: CDR1 LNHDA, CDR2 SQIVND (reference sequence). The CDR3 runs 17 residues. CDR3 bases: TGTGCCAGTAGTAAGGGCAGAACTATAGTAAACACCGGGGAGCTGTTTTTT. It encodes CASSKGRTIVNTGELFF.

The chain combines TRBV6-6 with TRBJ2-1; D uncertain. The CDR3 is 14 amino acids. The germline V gene has CDR1 MNHNY and CDR2 SVGAGI (reference sequence). V lost 3 bases to trimming and J lost 6 bases, with 12 bases between them. The CDR3 nucleotides are TGTGCCAGCAGTTATTATCCGGAAAGCAATGAGCAGTTCTTC. Translated, it gives CASSYYPESNEQFF.

This clone showed up just a few times. The chain employs TRBV4-3 and TRBJ1-3, with D possibly TRBD1 on 5 matching bases. V lost 3 bases and J 3 bases, leaving 12 bases between the germline ends. Germline V gene data show CDR1 as LGHNA and CDR2 as YSLEER. CDR3 length: 15 residues. CDR3: CASSQDPQGGNTIYF. In DNA, the CDR3 is TGCGCCAGCAGCCAGGACCCCCAGGGTGGAAACACCATATATTTT.

V usage is TRBV10-3 and J usage is TRBJ1-3; D not certain. The V gene's germline CDR1 is ENHRY and CDR2 SYGVKD. The CDR3 is 16 residues long. Trimming cost V 3 bases and J 0 bases, with 12 bases left between them. CDR3 bases: TGTGCCATCAGTGAATACACCCCCCGCTCTGGAAACACCATATATTTT. Translation gives CAISEYTPRSGNTIYF.

The chain recombines TRBV29-1 with TRBJ1-1; D uncertain. V lost 4 bases and J lost 0, with 9 bases in between. Per germline, CDR1 SQVTM and CDR2 ANQGSEA. CDR3 length: 13 amino acids. CDR3 in DNA: TGCAGCGTTGTAGGTTACCTGAACACTGAAGCTTTCTTT. Amino acids: CSVVGYLNTEAFF.

J is TRBJ2-7 and V is TRBV6-2 or TRBV6-3; the match to TRBD2 covers 10 bases. The germline V gene encodes CDR1 MNHEY and CDR2 SVGEGT. The CDR3 consists of 15 residues. Unmatched junction bases numbered 7, after V lost 2 bases and J lost 6 bases. The CDR3 sequence is CASSYLAGEGGEQYF. Written as DNA, the CDR3 is TGTGCCAGCAGTTACCTAGCGGGGGAAGGTGGCGAGCAGTACTTC.

The chain recombines TRBV5-1 with TRBJ1-1; TRBD1 is a possible D gene (6 bases). CDR1 is SGHRS and CDR2 is YFSETQ in the germline V gene. The CDR3 extends over 14 amino acids. V lost 6 bases and J lost 0, with 12 bases in between. This CDR3 reads CASTHGQMNTEAFF. CDR3 DNA sequence: TGCGCCAGCACCCACGGACAGATGAACACTGAAGCTTTCTTT.

The chain joins TRBV2 to TRBJ1-2; D not resolved. The germline CDR1 and CDR2 sequences are SNHLY and FYNNEI. This CDR3 contains 12 residues. Trimming stripped 4 bases from V and 7 bases from J, with 10 bases between. CDR3 coding DNA: TGTGCCAGCAGTGCGGGATATGGTGGCTACACCTTC. As protein: CASSAGYGGYTF.

The chain uses TRBV7-2 and TRBJ2-3; 12 bases align to TRBD1. The germline CDR1 and CDR2 sequences are SGHTA and FQGNSA. V shed 3 bases, J shed 3 bases, and the junction held 4 bases outside the gene matches. The CDR3 is 16 amino acids. CDR3 loop: CASSFWDRGRTDTQYF. CDR3 sequence (DNA): TGTGCCAGCAGCTTTTGGGACAGGGGGCGTACAGATACGCAGTATTTT.

This clone came up once. V is TRBV9 and J is TRBJ2-5, with 10 nucleotides matching TRBD2. V lost 3 bases, J lost 5 bases, and 4 bases stayed unmatched. Germline V gene sequence: CDR1 SGDLS, CDR2 YYNGEE. The CDR3 consists of 14 residues. The CDR3 DNA reads TGTGCCAGCAGCGCGGGACTAGCGAGCGAGACCCAGTACTTC. Translating gives CASSAGLASETQYF.

The chain uses TRBV7-8 and TRBJ1-6; D remains ambiguous. Trimming took off 6 bases at V and 7 bases at J, with 16 bases between the two ends. CDR3 length equals 15 residues. Germline V gene sequence: CDR1 SGHVS, CDR2 FQNEAQ. This chain's CDR3 is CASRRVTGGNSPLHF. CDR3 coding DNA: TGTGCCAGCAGACGCGTGACCGGCGGGAATTCACCCCTCCACTTT.

The chain uses TRBV19 and TRBJ2-2; 14 bases agree with TRBD2. J gave up 1 base and V 6 bases, and 10 bases lay outside the gene matches. The germline gives CDR1 LNHDA, CDR2 SQIVND (reference sequence). The CDR3 has 19 residues. The CDR3 DNA is TGTGCCAGTAGCTTGACTAGCGGGGGGGCAATCTTGAACACCGGGGAGCTGTTTTTT. Translating gives CASSLTSGGAILNTGELFF.

V gene TRBV2 combines with J gene TRBJ1-2; D perhaps matches TRBD1 (6 bases). The CDR3 runs to 15 residues. CDR1 and CDR2 from the germline V gene are SNHLY and FYNNEI. V was trimmed by 2 bases and J by 8 bases, leaving 18 bases between them. The CDR3 region has the DNA TGTGCCAGCAGTGAAAATAGGCAGGGGAACTCAGGCTACACCTTC. This codes for CASSENRQGNSGYTF.

V is TRBV14 and J is TRBJ2-1; D unresolved. The germline V gene encodes CDR1 SGHDN and CDR2 FVKESK. There are 16 residues in the CDR3. Trimming stripped 3 bases from V and 0 bases from J, with 12 bases between. The CDR3, as DNA: TGTGCCAGCAGCCAGCCTCTGGGTCGCTCCTACAATGAGCAGTTCTTC. Encoded protein: CASSQPLGRSYNEQFF.

The rearrangement joins TRBV20-1 to TRBJ1-1, with D possibly being TRBD1 (5 bases). There are 11 residues in the CDR3. Germline V gives CDR1 DFQATT, CDR2 SNEGSKA (reference sequence). V was shortened by 5 bases and J by 3 bases, with 7 bases between the two germline ends. The CDR3 DNA sequence: TGCAGTGCTGACAGCCACACTGAAGCTTTCTTT. As protein: CSADSHTEAFF.

V and J are TRBV30 and TRBJ1-4; D gene uncertain. V shed 2 bases and J shed 8 bases, with 6 bases lying between them. The CDR3 sequence is 11 residues long. Germline-derived CDR1 and CDR2 are GTSNPN and SVGIG (reference sequence). The DNA for the CDR3 is TGTGCCTGGAGTAGACCCGAAAAACTGTTTTTT. The encoded protein is CAWSRPEKLFF.